These 23 T cell receptor beta chains came from one sample sequenced in a study of CD8 T cells in ankylosing spondylitis. TCRdb re-called the 5' RACE reads with MiXCR, one entry per CDR3 protein. Of 40,000 or so distinct CDR3 sequences in the sample, around 3% are singletons; the top ten hold roughly 2.8%. The sequencing input was blood, either unsorted or a sorted T cell fraction (not recorded which). These receptors were collected from a male donor with ankylosing spondylitis or in good health (not recorded which).

In its sample, this clonotype was seen many times. The J gene is TRBJ2-1, the V gene TRBV9; D remains unclear. Between the trimmed V and J ends, which lost 0 bases and 5 bases, there was a span of 9 bases. Germline CDR1 SGDLS, CDR2 YYNGEE. The CDR3 is made up of 14 amino acids. The CDR3 protein is CASSVEAIHNEQFF. In DNA, the CDR3 is TGTGCCAGCAGCGTAGAAGCTATCCACAATGAGCAGTTCTTC.

In this sample, this clonotype turned up many times. The V call is TRBV9, the J call TRBJ2-3; 8 bases are shared with TRBD2. CDR3 length equals 14 residues. Germline values: CDR1 SGDLS, CDR2 YYNGEE. V was pared by 4 bases and J by 2 bases, with 3 bases of the junction left unmatched. The chain's CDR3 is CASSPGGATDTQYF. The CDR3 DNA sequence: TGTGCCAGCAGCCCGGGAGGGGCCACAGATACGCAGTATTTT.

This clonotype appeared many times. The rearrangement joins TRBV9 to TRBJ2-2; 8 bases align to TRBD2. Germline loops: CDR1 SGDLS, CDR2 YYNGEE. The CDR3 extends over 16 amino acids. V dropped 4 bases and J dropped 6; count of bases not matched to a gene: 11. CDR3: CASSRGGSGTPGELFF. In nucleotides, the CDR3 is TGTGCCAGCAGCCGGGGGGGAAGCGGGACCCCCGGGGAGCTGTTTTTT.

This clonotype has a count of ten or more. The chain links TRBV9 to TRBJ2-5; D is perhaps TRBD2 (7 bases). Trimming cost V 0 bases and J 5 bases, with 20 bases left between them. The CDR3 totals 17 residues. Germline CDR1 SGDLS, CDR2 YYNGEE. The CDR3 spells CASSVGPGGLGGETQYF. The DNA for the CDR3 is TGTGCCAGCAGCGTAGGACCGGGGGGCCTCGGGGGCGAGACCCAGTACTTC.

This clonotype has ten or more counts. The rearrangement links TRBV9 to TRBJ2-1; TRBD2 is a possible D gene (6 bases). Germline V lookup: CDR1 SGDLS, CDR2 YYNGEE. The V and J ends lost 5 bases and 7 bases respectively, with 13 bases between them. This CDR3 region has 13 residues. In DNA, the CDR3 is TGTGCCAGCAGTAGGAATGGGGGGAATGAGCAGTTCTTC. Its protein is CASSRNGGNEQFF. Combining the CDR3 with reference TRBV9 and TRBJ2-1 gives the whole variable domain DSGVTQTPKHLITATGQRVTLRCSPRSGDLSVYWYQQSLDQGLQFLIQYYNGEERAKGNILERFSAQQFPDLHSELNLSSLELGDSALYFCASSRNGGNEQFFGPGTRLTVL.

This clonotype has a count of ten or more. V usage is TRBV9 and J usage is TRBJ1-2; no reliable D call. Per the germline V gene, CDR1 is SGDLS and CDR2 is YYNGEE. The germline V and J ends were trimmed by 0 bases and 6 bases, with 12 bases remaining between them. The CDR3 length is 14 residues. The CDR3, as DNA: TGTGCCAGCAGCGTAGGGTCAGGTTCAAATGGCTACACCTTC. This gives the protein CASSVGSGSNGYTF.

This clonotype was detected ten times or more. This chain connects TRBV9 to TRBJ1-2; D unclear. V was shortened by 2 bases and J by 5 bases, with 10 bases between the two germline ends. The CDR3 is 13 residues long. Germline V gene sequence: CDR1 SGDLS, CDR2 YYNGEE. CDR3 protein: CASSVGEWYGYTF. CDR3 in DNA: TGTGCCAGCAGCGTCGGGGAATGGTATGGCTACACCTTC. Full variable domain (remainder filled in from reference TRBV9 and TRBJ1-2): DSGVTQTPKHLITATGQRVTLRCSPRSGDLSVYWYQQSLDQGLQFLIQYYNGEERAKGNILERFSAQQFPDLHSELNLSSLELGDSALYFCASSVGEWYGYTFGSGTRLTVV.

This clonotype came up many times. J is TRBJ1-4 and V is TRBV9, with TRBD1 matching 10 bases. The CDR3 covers 13 residues. Germline V gene lookup returns CDR1 SGDLS and CDR2 YYNGEE. J lost 8 bases, V lost 4 bases, and 2 bases had no gene match. CDR3 sequence reads: CASSQGQGEKLFF. The CDR3 DNA reads as TGTGCCAGCAGCCAGGGACAGGGGGAAAAACTGTTTTTT. Filled out from reference TRBV9 and TRBJ1-4, the complete variable domain reads DSGVTQTPKHLITATGQRVTLRCSPRSGDLSVYWYQQSLDQGLQFLIQYYNGEERAKGNILERFSAQQFPDLHSELNLSSLELGDSALYFCASSQGQGEKLFFGSGTQLSVL.

Ten or more counts support this clonotype. The chain combines TRBV9 with TRBJ2-1; 10 bases agree with TRBD2. The CDR3 contains 18 residues. The V segment lost 0 bases and the J segment 1 base; nucleotides outside the gene matches: 7. Germline CDR1 reads SGDLS; CDR2 reads YYNGEE. CDR3 sequence (DNA): TGTGCCAGCAGCGTAGAACTAGCGGGGCGGCTATCCTACAATGAGCAGTTCTTC. This codes for CASSVELAGRLSYNEQFF.

This clonotype turned up a few times. The CDR3 region is CASSVEVGGPSTDTQYF. In DNA, the CDR3 is TGTGCCAGCAGCGTAGAGGTTGGGGGGCCTAGCACAGATACGCAGTATTTT. This chain links TRBV9 with TRBJ2-3, with D perhaps TRBD1 or TRBD2 (6 bases each). The CDR3 extends over 17 amino acids. Trimming removed 0 bases from V and 0 bases from J, with 14 bases in between. The V gene's germline CDR1 is SGDLS and CDR2 YYNGEE.

This clonotype has a count of ten or more. This rearrangement joins TRBV9 to TRBJ2-5; 7 bases align to TRBD2. The CDR3 extends over 14 amino acids. Per germline, CDR1 SGDLS and CDR2 YYNGEE. V dropped 3 bases and J dropped 2; count of bases not matched to a gene: 4. This CDR3 reads CASSAPGGQETQYF. CDR3 coding DNA: TGTGCCAGCAGCGCCCCGGGAGGACAAGAGACCCAGTACTTC.

A few counts support this clonotype. The V and J genes are TRBV9 and TRBJ2-2; D perhaps matches TRBD1 (5 bases). With 7 bases removed from V and 4 bases from J, the gap between germline ends came to 17 bases. The germline CDR1 and CDR2 sequences are SGDLS and YYNGEE. The CDR3 runs 15 residues. This chain's CDR3 is CASGLKGPPTGELFF. CDR3 bases: TGTGCCAGCGGGCTTAAGGGGCCCCCCACCGGGGAGCTGTTTTTT.

This clonotype was observed many times. The J gene is TRBJ1-1, the V gene TRBV9, with D possibly TRBD1 on 6 matching bases. CDR1 is SGDLS, CDR2 YYNGEE, per germline. The CDR3 is 14 residues long. Trimming took 6 bases from V and 3 from J, leaving 15 bases between them. For the CDR3, the DNA is TGTGCCAGCAACCCTCACAGGGAGGACACTGAAGCTTTCTTT. Its translation: CASNPHREDTEAFF.

This clonotype was picked up many times. The rearrangement links TRBV6-4 to TRBJ2-1; D might be TRBD1 or TRBD2, each matching 5 bases. Per germline, CDR1 MRHNA and CDR2 SNTAGT. CDR3 size: 18 residues. CDR3 sequence (DNA): TGTGCGTTTCGGAGCCCCGCCGGGGCTAGGCTCGCCTACAATGAGCAGTTCTTC. It specifies CAFRSPAGARLAYNEQFF.

This clonotype was detected many times. The chain links TRBV9 to TRBJ2-3; 9 nucleotides line up with TRBD2. The CDR3 loop spans 18 amino acids. J was trimmed by 0 bases and V by 0 bases; bases with no gene match: 8. The V gene's germline CDR1 is SGDLS and CDR2 YYNGEE. The CDR3: CASSVGPSGVTSTDTQYF. CDR3 nucleotides: TGTGCCAGCAGCGTAGGCCCTAGCGGGGTCACCAGCACAGATACGCAGTATTTT.

Ten or more counts support this clonotype. The chain joins TRBV9 to TRBJ1-6, with unresolved D. CDR3 size: 15 residues. V was clipped by 4 bases and J by 7 bases, with 15 bases between them. CDR1 and CDR2 (germline): SGDLS, YYNGEE. In DNA, the CDR3 is TGTGCCAGCAGCACCCTAGGCGAGTTAAATTCACCCCTCCACTTT. Amino acid sequence: CASSTLGELNSPLHF.

This clonotype was counted many times. This chain links TRBV9 with TRBJ1-1; D is ambiguous. CDR3 length: 13 residues. Trimming shortened V by 0 bases and J by 4 bases, and 7 bases separated the two germline ends. From germline, CDR1 is SGDLS and CDR2 YYNGEE. This CDR3 is CASSVASGTEAFF. CDR3 sequence (DNA): TGTGCCAGCAGCGTAGCCTCCGGCACTGAAGCTTTCTTT.

This clonotype was counted only a few times. The chain is built from TRBV9 and TRBJ2-1, with 10 bases matching TRBD1. Trimming removed 3 bases from V and 2 bases from J; junction bases left unmatched: 2. The CDR3 covers 15 residues. Germline lookup yields CDR1 SGDLS and CDR2 YYNGEE. The CDR3, as DNA: TGTGCCAGCAGCGCGGGGACAGGGGCCTACAATGAGCAGTTCTTC. It is translated as CASSAGTGAYNEQFF.

This clonotype occurred many times. V usage is TRBV9 and J usage is TRBJ2-4, with 7 bases matching TRBD1. CDR1 is SGDLS, CDR2 YYNGEE, per germline. The length of the CDR3 is 14 residues. Germline trimming cut 0 bases from V and 6 bases from J; bases unmatched to any gene: 3. The CDR3 here is CASSVEGAANIQYF. The DNA for the CDR3 is TGTGCCAGCAGCGTAGAGGGGGCGGCAAACATTCAGTACTTC.

This clonotype was recorded a few times. J is TRBJ2-1 and V is TRBV9, with TRBD2 matching 8 bases. The CDR3 sequence is 16 residues long. Germline trimming cut 0 bases from V and 9 bases from J; bases unmatched to any gene: 11. Germline CDR1 is SGDLS and CDR2 is YYNGEE. The CDR3 bases are TGTGCCAGCAGCGTAGTAGCCGCCAGCGGGAGAGCTGAGCAGTTCTTC. This translates into CASSVVAASGRAEQFF.

At least ten counts were recorded for this clonotype. The CDR3 region has the DNA TGTGCCAGCAGCGTAGGCCAGGCGGGGGGGGAAGAGACCCAGTACTTC. This gives the protein CASSVGQAGGEETQYF. The chain uses TRBV9 and TRBJ2-5; 9 bases are shared with TRBD2. CDR3 length: 16 amino acids. The ends lost 0 bases at V and 3 bases at J; junction bases unmatched: 6. CDR1 and CDR2 (germline): SGDLS, YYNGEE. The whole variable domain, remainder taken from reference TRBV9 and TRBJ2-5, is DSGVTQTPKHLITATGQRVTLRCSPRSGDLSVYWYQQSLDQGLQFLIQYYNGEERAKGNILERFSAQQFPDLHSELNLSSLELGDSALYFCASSVGQAGGEETQYFGPGTRLLVL.

This clonotype has at least ten counts. This chain connects TRBV9 to TRBJ2-5, with no clear D. Trimming pared 4 bases from V and 4 bases from J, leaving 8 bases between. The CDR3 is 12 amino acids. Germline CDR1 is SGDLS and CDR2 is YYNGEE. The CDR3 spells CASSRLGETQYF. For the CDR3, the DNA is TGTGCCAGCAGCCGACTGGGAGAGACCCAGTACTTC.

This clonotype was observed many times. The CDR3 coding sequence is TGTGCCAGCACCCCGGGCCCCTGGACAGATACGCAGTATTTT. This translates into CASTPGPWTDTQYF. The gene calls are TRBV9 and TRBJ2-3, with D unresolved. Germline assignment: CDR1 SGDLS and CDR2 YYNGEE. The length of the CDR3 is 14 residues. Between the trimmed V and J ends, which lost 6 bases and 3 bases, there was a span of 14 bases.